This T cell receptor beta chain was profiled in a study of Ad26.COV2.S vaccination and SARS-CoV-2 variants. Study-level background: In the study, Ad26.COV2.S was injected intramuscularly once, or twice 56 days apart.

Sequencing used immunoSEQ multiplex PCR; TCRdb keeps in-frame clones, though not all of them. The sample lists around 250,000 clones, 70% to 90% occurring once. Treatment described: about 20 received Ad26.COV2.S at low or high dose, single or two shots; about 5 received placebo; per-sample allocation not given. The study sampled participants on day 63 after the first vaccine or placebo injection. The CDR3 has 14 amino acids. The V and J ends lost 6 bases and 5 bases respectively, with 17 bases between them. The rearrangement joins TRBV23-1 to TRBJ2-7; perhaps D is TRBD1 or TRBD2 (6 bases each). TRBV23-1 is treated as an ORF (open reading frame) with a function not yet certain. This specimen consisted of peripheral blood, obtained in a trial of Ad26.COV2.S vaccine versus placebo. This TCR derives from a person between 18 and 60 years old who received the Ad26.COV2.S COVID-19 vaccine or a placebo. CDR3 bases: TGCGCCAGCAGCTCAGGATCCGGGGGCGACGAGCAGTACTTC. It codes for CASSSGSGGDEQYF.